This note documents a single T cell receptor (beta chain) sequence. The CDR3 has 13 amino acids. The V gene lost 0 bases and the J gene lost 9 bases, with 10 bases spanning the gap. Per the germline V gene, CDR1 is MNHEY and CDR2 is SVGAGI. In the original analysis: Researchers report that nucleated cell counts were estimated from reference gene primer amplification. The data were produced by immunoSEQ multiplex PCR, yet TCRdb's version contains in-frame clones alone and is incomplete. The V and J calls and clone size are taken from that table; D and trimming were inferred from the DNA. The sample yields about 130,000 clones, 75% to 85% seen once. This record belongs to a study of blood T cell repertoires in COVID-19.

Sequencing was carried out using peripheral blood. This TCR derives from a woman in her seventies with COVID-19, enrolled during active disease. The V call is TRBV6-5, the J call TRBJ2-3, with D hard to call. For the CDR3, the DNA is TGTGCCAGCAGTTACTCGACTTCCTTAACGCAGTATTTT. This codes for CASSYSTSLTQYF.